Shown below are 30 T cell receptor beta chains from a single sample sequenced in a study of blood T cells in healthy people across ages. Primers used in a second PCR of roughly 7 to 11 cycles were a sample-barcoded 5' primer and a J-beta primer mix. One entry per CDR3 protein results from TCRdb running MiXCR on the 5' RACE reads. The data contain more than 1,000,000 distinct CDR3 sequences, less than 25% of them seen just once; the ten biggest clones take up about 0.69%. This sample was also put to use in a study of T cells of mothers and their children.

Input material: blood. The receptor set was obtained from a girl aged 2 to 10 in good health.

This clonotype was counted a few times. The CDR3 coding sequence is TGCAGCGGGGGGGGGAAACTTGCTGAAGCTTTCTTT. Translation gives CSGGGKLAEAFF. This chain joins TRBV29-1 and TRBJ1-1; possibly TRBD1 for D (5 bases). Germline loops: CDR1 SQVTM, CDR2 ANQGSEA. This CDR3 has 12 amino acids. V was clipped by 7 bases and J by 6 bases, with 15 bases between them. Based on the CDR3 plus reference TRBV29-1 and TRBJ1-1, the full variable domain is SAVISQKPSRDICQRGTSLTIQCQVDSQVTMMFWYRQQPGQSLTLIATANQGSEATYESGFVIDKFPISRPNLTFSTLTVSNMSPEDSSIYLCSGGGKLAEAFFGQGTRLTVV.

A few counts support this clonotype. The chain links TRBV6-2 or TRBV6-3 to TRBJ2-1, with 10 bases fitting TRBD2. The CDR3 runs to 14 residues. Germline V gene lookup returns CDR1 MNHEY and CDR2 SVGEGT. Germline trimming cut 7 bases from V and 5 bases from J; bases unmatched to any gene: 5. The DNA for the CDR3 is TGTGCCAGCACCACAGCGGGGGGGCACAATGAGCAGTTCTTC. Translation gives CASTTAGGHNEQFF.

This clonotype was picked up a small number of times. The chain links TRBV15 to TRBJ1-2; D possibly corresponds to TRBD1 (5 bases). Trimming took off 0 bases at V and 1 base at J, with 12 bases between the two ends. The CDR3 covers 16 residues. Germline CDR1 is LNHNV and CDR2 is YYDKDF (reference sequence). CDR3 region: CATSRDPGILNYGYTF. As DNA, the CDR3 is TGTGCCACCAGCAGAGATCCAGGGATCCTTAACTATGGCTACACCTTC.

This sequence joins TRBV20-1 and TRBJ2-1, with 11 bases matching TRBD2. Germline values: CDR1 DFQATT, CDR2 SNEGSKA (reference sequence). V lost 5 bases and J lost 10; bases outside the gene matches: 10. This CDR3 has 14 residues. CDR3 loop: CSASNNRLAGEQFF. CDR3 sequence (DNA): TGCAGTGCTTCGAATAATCGACTAGCGGGAGAGCAGTTCTTC.

The chain employs TRBV6-6 and TRBJ1-2; tentatively, D is TRBD1 (5 bases). The CDR3 extends over 12 amino acids. Trimming stripped 6 bases from V and 6 bases from J, with 11 bases between. CDR1 is MNHNY, CDR2 SVGAGI, per germline (reference sequence). CDR3 DNA sequence: TGTGCCAGCAGACAACAGGAGAATGGCTACACCTTC. Translating gives CASRQQENGYTF.

This clonotype came up a few times. The gene calls are TRBV29-1 and TRBJ2-7, with D possibly being TRBD1 (6 bases). CDR3 size: 13 residues. V shed 2 bases and J shed 7 bases, with 15 bases lying between them. CDR1 SQVTM and CDR2 ANQGSEA come from the germline V gene. CDR3 sequence reads: CSVEFQGTEEQYF. Written as DNA, the CDR3 is TGCAGCGTTGAATTTCAGGGGACGGAGGAGCAGTACTTC.

This chain joins TRBV10-3 and TRBJ2-1; 7 nucleotides align to TRBD2. The CDR3 totals 12 residues. Germline values: CDR1 ENHRY, CDR2 SYGVKD. J gave up 5 bases and V 6 bases, and 1 base lay outside the gene matches. The CDR3: CAIRGGDNEQFF. As DNA, the CDR3 is TGTGCCATCAGGGGAGGGGACAATGAGCAGTTCTTC.

V and J are TRBV20-1 and TRBJ2-5; TRBD2 matches at 9 bases. The DNA end lines up better with TRBJ2-1; the J call may be wrong. The CDR3 runs to 15 residues. Germline values: CDR1 DFQATT, CDR2 SNEGSKA (reference sequence). The CDR3 nucleotides are TGCAGTGCTAGAGGAAGCGGGAGGTATTACAATGAGCAGTTCTTC. This translates into CSARGSGRYYNEQFF.

The chain combines TRBV5-6 with TRBJ2-1; D is perhaps TRBD2 (5 bases). Germline assignment: CDR1 SGHDT and CDR2 YYEEEE. Trimming took 0 bases from V and 5 from J, leaving 9 bases between them. The CDR3 has 14 amino acids. The CDR3 is CASSLGRRDNEQFF. The CDR3 coding sequence is TGTGCCAGCAGCTTGGGACGGCGGGACAATGAGCAGTTCTTC.

V is TRBV12-3 or TRBV12-4 and J is TRBJ2-2; D is perhaps TRBD2 (6 bases). The CDR3 spans 14 residues. Trimming removed 2 bases from V and 3 bases from J, with 7 bases in between. The CDR3 region is CASSLQRDTGELFF. The CDR3 coding sequence is TGTGCCAGCAGTTTACAGCGGGACACCGGGGAGCTGTTTTTT.

The chain carries TRBV29-1 and TRBJ2-7, with 7 bases lining up with TRBD2. The germline CDR1 and CDR2 sequences are SQVTM and ANQGSEA. The V gene end was trimmed by 4 bases and the J gene end by 0 bases; junction bases not matched to a gene: 6. This CDR3 has 14 amino acids. This CDR3 is CSVAGGLSSYEQYF. The CDR3 coding sequence is TGCAGCGTTGCGGGGGGTCTTAGCTCCTACGAGCAGTACTTC.

This clonotype was seen a few times. This sequence joins TRBV29-1 and TRBJ2-7, with D tentatively TRBD1 (6 bases). V gave up 7 bases and J gave up 1 base, with 14 bases separating them. CDR3 length: 13 residues. Germline CDR1 reads SQVTM; CDR2 reads ANQGSEA. The CDR3 DNA is TGCAGCGCACAGGGAAGGGCGTCCTACGAGCAGTACTTC. This gives the protein CSAQGRASYEQYF.

V usage is TRBV7-6 and J usage is TRBJ1-4, with D possibly being TRBD1 (5 bases). The germline V gene encodes CDR1 SGHVS and CDR2 FNYEAQ. V was cut by 6 bases and J by 2 bases, with 10 bases left in between. The CDR3 contains 14 residues. The CDR3 sequence is CASSYRQTNEKLFF. CDR3 DNA sequence: TGTGCCAGCAGTTACCGACAGACTAATGAAAAACTGTTTTTT.

This clonotype was seen a few times. The CDR3 loop reads CASSEKGGAGDTQYF. The CDR3 region has the DNA TGTGCCAGCAGTGAGAAAGGGGGCGCGGGAGATACGCAGTATTTT. The J gene is TRBJ2-3, the V gene TRBV6-4; 7 bases line up with TRBD1. Looked up from germline, CDR1 is MRHNA and CDR2 is SNTAGT. The trim removed 3 bases at V and 5 bases at J, leaving 8 bases unmatched. The CDR3 consists of 15 residues.

The rearrangement uses TRBV10-2 and TRBJ2-5; D call uncertain. The CDR3 is 14 residues long. Germline assignment: CDR1 WSHSY and CDR2 SAAADI. V was clipped by 5 bases and J by 5 bases, with 15 bases between them. The CDR3 DNA reads as TGCGCCAGCAGTTTTGGCTTCGATGGGGAGACCCAGTACTTC. This encodes CASSFGFDGETQYF.

The chain is built from TRBV29-1 and TRBJ1-1; 8 bases map to TRBD1. CDR1 is SQVTM, CDR2 ANQGSEA, per germline. This CDR3 contains 13 residues. With 8 bases clipped from V and 6 bases from J, the junction kept 11 bases outside the gene matches. DNA of the CDR3: TGCAGCCCAATAGCCAGGGGGCCGGCTGAAGCTTTCTTT. This encodes CSPIARGPAEAFF.

This clonotype was picked up a small number of times. The chain links TRBV6-6 to TRBJ2-1; D might be TRBD2 (6 bases). The germline CDR1 and CDR2 sequences are MNHNY and SVGAGI (reference sequence). The V end lost 7 bases, the J end lost 7 bases, and 17 bases lay between the germline ends. This CDR3 contains 14 residues. The CDR3: CASTVGGDMNEQFF. For the CDR3, the DNA is TGTGCCAGCACCGTCGGAGGGGATATGAATGAGCAGTTCTTC.

The chain combines TRBV28 with TRBJ1-4, with D uncertain. This CDR3 is 14 amino acids long. Germline loops: CDR1 MDHEN, CDR2 SYDVKM. Deletions cut 2 bases from V and 7 bases from J, with 11 bases between. In nucleotides, the CDR3 is TGTGCCAGCAGTTTACCGGGAAGTAGTGAAAAACTGTTTTTT. This translates into CASSLPGSSEKLFF.

The sample holds a few counts of this clonotype. The chain combines TRBV2 with TRBJ2-4; D is unclear. Germline V gene data show CDR1 as SNHLY and CDR2 as FYNNEI. Trimming left V 6 bases short and J 0 bases short, with 12 bases between. This CDR3 has 15 amino acids. For the CDR3, the DNA is TGTGCCAGCAGCGCTGACGGGCTAGCCAAAAACATTCAGTACTTC. This gives the protein CASSADGLAKNIQYF.

This clonotype was seen repeatedly, ten times or more. The chain combines TRBV12-3 or TRBV12-4 with TRBJ2-1, with D hard to call. V was clipped by 6 bases and J by 9 bases, with 9 bases between them. This CDR3 contains 11 residues. The CDR3 nucleotides read TGTGCCAGCAGCTTGGCCGGTGAGCAGTTCTTC. It is translated as CASSLAGEQFF.

V usage is TRBV6-2 or TRBV6-3 and J usage is TRBJ1-6; D gene uncertain. CDR1 is MNHEY, CDR2 SVGEGT, per germline. The CDR3 is 17 amino acids. The V end was cut by 6 bases, the J end by 2 bases, with 17 bases between. CDR3 region: CASSLPVAVTYNSPLHF. The CDR3 DNA reads as TGTGCCAGCAGCCTCCCGGTGGCAGTCACCTATAATTCACCCCTCCACTTT.

The chain has TRBV19 and TRBJ1-2, with 7 bases matching TRBD1. The CDR3 consists of 14 residues. Germline lookup yields CDR1 LNHDA and CDR2 SQIVND (reference sequence). Unmatched junction bases numbered 18, after V lost 11 bases and J lost 9 bases. The CDR3 coding sequence is TGTGCCGGGCCCGGGAGGGGGCGAGTGAGTTGCTACACCTTC. Protein: CAGPGRGRVSCYTF.

This clonotype was observed a handful of times. The chain links TRBV6-5 to TRBJ2-3; 8 nucleotides agree with TRBD1. Per the germline V gene, CDR1 is MNHEY and CDR2 is SVGAGI. After removal of 0 bases from V and 3 bases from J, the junction contained 5 bases not matched to a gene. CDR3 length equals 16 residues. This CDR3 reads CASSYSSTGVTDTQYF. The CDR3, as DNA: TGTGCCAGCAGTTACTCCTCGACAGGGGTGACAGATACGCAGTATTTT.

V is TRBV2 and J is TRBJ2-5; weak D call: TRBD2 (5 bases). The V gene lost 8 bases and the J gene lost 1 base, with 11 bases spanning the gap. This CDR3 is 13 amino acids long. Germline assignment: CDR1 SNHLY and CDR2 FYNNEI. As DNA, the CDR3 is TGTGCCAGCGCCAGGCGGGCCCAAGAGACCCAGTACTTC. Translation: CASARRAQETQYF.

Only a few counts were recorded for this clonotype. The chain carries TRBV29-1 and TRBJ2-3, with 9 bases fitting TRBD2. J was trimmed by 1 base and V by 6 bases; bases with no gene match: 5. CDR3 length: 14 amino acids. CDR1 is SQVTM and CDR2 is ANQGSEA in the germline V gene. The CDR3 protein is CSVRLAERTDTQYF. In DNA, the CDR3 is TGCAGCGTACGACTAGCGGAACGCACAGATACGCAGTATTTT.

This chain uses TRBV12-3 or TRBV12-4 with TRBJ1-2; D might be TRBD1 (5 bases). The CDR3 spans 13 residues. Trimming cost V 8 bases and J 4 bases, with 14 bases left between them. DNA for the CDR3: TGTGCCAGCGCTGACAGTTTTCTCTATGGCTACACCTTC. Protein sequence: CASADSFLYGYTF.

The chain is built from TRBV12-3 or TRBV12-4 and TRBJ1-1; no definite D call. The CDR3 is 11 amino acids. Trimming stripped 5 bases from V and 11 bases from J, with 12 bases between. The CDR3 coding sequence is TGTGCCAGCAGTCCCGCAATCACGGCTTTCTTT. Protein product: CASSPAITAFF.

The CDR3: CSARGGLITEAFF. The CDR3 region has the DNA TGCAGCGCACGGGGGGGACTGATCACTGAAGCTTTCTTT. The genes are TRBV29-1 and TRBJ1-1; D might be TRBD1 (5 bases). Looked up from germline, CDR1 is SQVTM and CDR2 is ANQGSEA. CDR3 length: 13 residues. V lost 7 bases, J lost 4 bases, and 16 bases lay in between.

The V and J genes are TRBV28 and TRBJ2-1, with 8 bases matching TRBD1. CDR1 is MDHEN, CDR2 SYDVKM, per germline. V was clipped by 11 bases and J by 5 bases; unmatched bases: 8. This CDR3 has 13 residues. CDR3 sequence reads: CAGTRQGHNEQFF. The CDR3 DNA is TGTGCCGGGACCCGACAGGGGCACAATGAGCAGTTCTTC.

This clonotype was detected only a few times. The junction departs from the called germline gene at one end, perhaps through a read error. The gene calls are TRBV6-5 and TRBJ2-1; TRBD1 might be the D (6 bases). CDR1 and CDR2 from the germline V gene are MNHEY and SVGAGI. The CDR3 consists of 12 residues. CDR3 nucleotide sequence: TGTGCCACACGGGACAACTACTACGAGCAGCACTTC. Translating gives CATRDNYYEQHF.